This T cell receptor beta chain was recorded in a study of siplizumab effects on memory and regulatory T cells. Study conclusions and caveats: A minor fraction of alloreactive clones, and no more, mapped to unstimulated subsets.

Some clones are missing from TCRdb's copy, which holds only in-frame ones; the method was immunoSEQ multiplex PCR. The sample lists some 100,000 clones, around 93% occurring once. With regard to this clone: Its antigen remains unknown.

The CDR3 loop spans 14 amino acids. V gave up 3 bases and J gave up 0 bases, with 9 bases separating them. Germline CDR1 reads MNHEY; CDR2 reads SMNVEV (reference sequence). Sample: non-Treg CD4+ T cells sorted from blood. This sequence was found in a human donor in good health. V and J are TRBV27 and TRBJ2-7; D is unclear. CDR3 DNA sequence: TGTGCCAGCAGTTTGTCTGACCTCTCCTACGAGCAGTACTTC. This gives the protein CASSLSDLSYEQYF.